Each of the 4 T cell receptor beta chains below was sequenced from the same sample in a study of blood T cell repertoires in COVID-19. The repertoire was sequenced with immunoSEQ multiplex PCR; TCRdb's copy has only in-frame clones and lacks some. The table includes about 50,000 clones, about 89% detected once. Sequencing input: peripheral blood. The source of these receptors is a human donor in a cohort sampled during active COVID-19.

The chain recombines TRBV6-6 with TRBJ1-5, with D possibly matching TRBD1 (6 bases). Germline-derived CDR1 and CDR2 are MNHNY and SVGAGI (reference sequence). The V gene lost 8 bases and the J gene lost 7 bases, with 18 bases spanning the gap. The CDR3 sequence is 14 residues long. This CDR3 reads CASVPLNRAQPQHF. In DNA form, the CDR3 reads TGTGCCAGCGTGCCTCTCAACAGGGCCCAGCCCCAGCATTTT.

V usage is TRBV27 and J usage is TRBJ1-6, with a tentative D call TRBD1 (5 bases). The CDR3 totals 18 residues. Germline V gene lookup returns CDR1 MNHEY and CDR2 SMNVEV (reference sequence). The V end was cut by 2 bases, the J end by 10 bases, with 24 bases between. CDR3 in DNA: TGTGCCAGCAGTTTAAATCCCGGGGGTCAGGGCGTGAGGTCACCCCTCCACTTT. Translation gives CASSLNPGGQGVRSPLHF.

This chain uses TRBV7-9 with TRBJ1-1, with TRBD1 matching 8 bases. From germline, CDR1 is SEHNR and CDR2 FQNEAQ (reference sequence). The CDR3 runs to 12 residues. With 2 bases clipped from V and 10 bases from J, the junction kept 3 bases outside the gene matches. The CDR3 loop reads CASSLQGARAFF. The DNA for the CDR3 is TGTGCCAGCAGCTTACAGGGGGCGCGAGCTTTCTTT.

This chain uses TRBV9 with TRBJ1-2; 9 bases fit TRBD1. Trimming cost V 3 bases and J 6 bases; bases outside gene matches: 6. The CDR3 length is 14 residues. Germline V CDR1 and CDR2: SGDLS, YYNGEE. The DNA for the CDR3 is TGTGCCAGCAGCGGAAACAGGGGGCGAAATGGCTACACCTTC. Translating it yields CASSGNRGRNGYTF. Looking up the rest from reference TRBV9 and TRBJ1-2 gives the full variable domain: DSGVTQTPKHLITATGQRVTLRCSPRSGDLSVYWYQQSLDQGLQFLIQYYNGEERAKGNILERFSAQQFPDLHSELNLSSLELGDSALYFCASSGNRGRNGYTFGSGTRLTVV.